Below, 19 T cell receptor beta chains from the same sample are listed, as sequenced in a study of breast tumors, draining lymph nodes, adjacent tissues. Breast cancer patients provided tissue from their axillary draining lymph nodes. MiXCR, applied by TCRdb to the multiplex PCR reads, yields one record per CDR3 protein. The table lists more than 200,000 distinct CDR3 sequences, approximately 29% of them singletons. Sequencing was done on a sample of axillary lymph node tissue. The receptors come from a female donor with breast cancer. Some clones in this sample may be carry-over from other donors' samples.

The rearrangement uses TRBV6-5 and TRBJ1-1; 8 bases match TRBD1. After removal of 2 bases from V and 1 base from J, the junction contained 3 bases not matched to a gene. This CDR3 is built from 15 residues. The germline gives CDR1 MNHEY, CDR2 SVGAGI. The CDR3: CASSYTGTGNTEAFF. The CDR3 DNA reads TGTGCCAGCAGTTACACTGGGACAGGGAACACTGAAGCTTTCTTT.

This clonotype was counted ten times or more. A read error is possible here, since a much larger clone lies one base away. The genes are TRBV11-3 and TRBJ1-6, with TRBD1 matching 9 bases. The V and J ends lost 4 bases and 10 bases, in that order; junction bases with no gene match: 5. CDR3 length: 14 residues. Germline V gene data show CDR1 as SGHNT and CDR2 as YENEEA. As DNA, the CDR3 is TGTGCCAGCAGCTCCCGGACAGGGGCCTCACCCCTCCACTTT. Its protein is CASSSRTGASPLHF.

This clonotype was observed at least ten times. The chain employs TRBV5-1 and TRBJ2-3; weak D call: TRBD1 (5 bases). Trimming removed 4 bases from V and 4 bases from J, with 16 bases in between. Looked up from germline, CDR1 is SGHRS and CDR2 is YFSETQ. The CDR3 contains 15 residues. The CDR3, as DNA: TGCGCCAGCAGCCCGGGCCGACAGACGTCAGATACGCAGTATTTT. It is translated as CASSPGRQTSDTQYF.

This clonotype has at least ten counts. Here the CDR3 reads CAWSGDGYNSPLHF. CDR3 coding DNA: TGTGCCTGGAGTGGTGACGGCTATAATTCACCCCTCCACTTT. The chain carries TRBV30 and TRBJ1-6; D gene unclear. The CDR3 has 14 residues. CDR1 and CDR2 from the germline V gene are GTSNPN and SVGIG (reference sequence). The ends were cut back, 1 base at V and 3 bases at J, with 7 bases in the middle.

This clonotype was detected many times. This chain links TRBV15 with TRBJ2-7; 8 positions agree with TRBD1. J gave up 12 bases and V 0 bases, and 13 bases lay outside the gene matches. Germline V CDR1 and CDR2: LNHNV, YYDKDF (reference sequence). The length of the CDR3 is 15 residues. CDR3 coding DNA: TGTGCCACCAGCAGAGATGAGGCAGGGGGCTCCCCCTTGTACTTC. Residues: CATSRDEAGGSPLYF.

Many counts were recorded for this clonotype. A read error may explain this, as a much larger clone is one base away. The chain uses TRBV11-1 and TRBJ2-1; D unresolved. The V gene's germline CDR1 is SGHAT and CDR2 FQDESV (reference sequence). This CDR3 region has 12 residues. Trimming left V 1 base short and J 7 bases short, with 5 bases between. CDR3 sequence reads: CASSLVRNEQFF. The CDR3 region has the DNA TGTGCCAGCAGCTTAGTACGTAATGAGCAGTTCTTC.

This clonotype was detected only a few times. This rearrangement joins TRBV25-1 to TRBJ2-5; D might be TRBD2 (5 bases). The germline V and J ends were trimmed by 8 bases and 5 bases, with 12 bases remaining between them. This CDR3 comprises 12 residues. Germline V gives CDR1 MGHDK, CDR2 SYGVNS. CDR3 residues: CASGSLGETQYF. CDR3 nucleotide sequence: TGTGCCAGCGGGAGCTTGGGGGAGACCCAGTACTTC.

At least ten counts were recorded for this clonotype. The chain has TRBV7-2 and TRBJ1-2; D remains unclear. The CDR3 loop spans 12 amino acids. Trimming shortened V by 2 bases and J by 7 bases, and 8 bases separated the two germline ends. In germline, CDR1 is SGHTA, CDR2 FQGNSA. CDR3 loop: CASSLSVGGYTF. The CDR3 DNA sequence: TGTGCCAGCAGCTTAAGTGTGGGTGGCTACACCTTC.

This clonotype was counted a few times. Possible read error: a much larger clone is one base away. V gene TRBV4-3 combines with J gene TRBJ2-7; TRBD1 might be the D (6 bases). Looked up from germline, CDR1 is LGHNA and CDR2 is YSLEER. The length of the CDR3 is 17 residues. CDR3 loop: CASSQDLGGSSSCEQYF. The CDR3 DNA reads as TGCGCCAGCAGCCAAGATCTAGGGGGATCCTCCTCCTGCGAGCAGTACTTC.

This clonotype was counted ten times or more. The gene calls are TRBV4-2 and TRBJ2-1; 9 bases fit TRBD2. J gave up 6 bases and V 0 bases, and 6 bases lay outside the gene matches. This CDR3 contains 16 residues. Germline V gene data show CDR1 as LGHNA and CDR2 as YNFKEQ. CDR3 sequence (DNA): TGTGCCAGCAGCCAAGATGTCGCGGGAGGGTCCAATGAGCAGTTCTTC. It is translated as CASSQDVAGGSNEQFF.

The rearrangement uses TRBV9 and TRBJ2-1; D might be TRBD2 (6 bases). Deletions cut 0 bases from V and 2 bases from J, with 15 bases between. This CDR3 contains 17 residues. Germline V CDR1 and CDR2: SGDLS, YYNGEE. CDR3 amino acids: CASSVGPGRDAYNEQFF. The CDR3 DNA reads as TGTGCCAGCAGCGTAGGTCCGGGGCGGGATGCCTACAATGAGCAGTTCTTC.

Many counts were recorded for this clonotype. The DNA is left out, because the CDR3 cannot be placed on it with certainty; the CDR3 is given as TCRdb lists it. The rearrangement uses TRBV12-3 or TRBV12-4 and TRBJ2-1; the table calls TRBD1, which could not be checked here. A total of 16 residues make up the CDR3, ends included. The CDR3 spells CASSFGWGIGTPGPFF.

In this sample, this clonotype turned up once. Germline is not matched at one junction end, which may reflect a read error. The chain carries TRBV10-3 and TRBJ1-2; no clear D gene. The CDR3 consists of 9 residues. CDR1 is ENHRY, CDR2 SYGVKD, per germline. The CDR3 bases are TGTGCCATCAAGAGTGGCTACGCCTTC. Its protein is CAIKSGYAF.

This chain connects TRBV7-3 to TRBJ2-2; weak D call: TRBD1 (6 bases). Germline V gives CDR1 SGHTA, CDR2 FQGTGA. V dropped 0 bases and J dropped 1 base, with 9 bases sitting between them. The length of the CDR3 is 16 residues. The CDR3 reads CASSLTRGMNTGELFF. The CDR3 bases are TGTGCCAGCAGCTTAACAAGGGGGATGAACACCGGGGAGCTGTTTTTT.

CDR3 in amino acids: CAWAPGRGYGNSASNQPQHF. Here the CDR3 DNA reads TGTGCCTGGGCCCCCGGCAGGGGGTACGGAAACAGTGCTAGCAATCAGCCCCAGCATTTT. The chain employs TRBV30 and TRBJ1-5; 7 bases are a match to TRBD1. J was trimmed by 0 bases and V by 5 bases; bases with no gene match: 22. CDR1 and CDR2 (germline): GTSNPN, SVGIG (reference sequence). The CDR3 loop spans 20 amino acids.

This clonotype was observed many times. The rearrangement uses TRBV29-1 and TRBJ1-5; no firm D call. Germline CDR1 is SQVTM and CDR2 is ANQGSEA. V gave up 0 bases and J gave up 13 bases, with 13 bases separating them. The CDR3 extends over 12 amino acids. The CDR3, as DNA: TGCAGCGTTGAAGAAGGAGGGCACGCTCAGCATTTT. Protein sequence: CSVEEGGHAQHF.

To note about this clonotype: One end of the junction does not line up with germline, which may come from a read error. The chain uses TRBV7-2 and TRBJ2-4; 8 nucleotides line up with TRBD1. The CDR3 is 15 residues long. Germline lookup yields CDR1 SGHTA and CDR2 FQGNSA. This CDR3 is CASSSGGAGKNIQHF. In DNA, the CDR3 is TGTGCCAGCAGCTCAGGGGGCGCGGGTAAAAACATTCAGCACTTC.

Points on this clonotype: At one end, the junction sequence differs from germline, possibly due to a read error. The gene calls are TRBV7-7 and TRBJ1-3; weak D call: TRBD1 (5 bases). CDR1 is SSHAT, CDR2 FNYEAQ, per germline (reference sequence). This CDR3 has 13 residues. In DNA, the CDR3 is TGTGCTAGCAGCCGGGGGACCAGAAACACCATATATTTT. Protein product: CASSRGTRNTIYF.

At least ten counts were recorded for this clonotype. The V and J genes are TRBV3-1 and TRBJ2-7, with D unclear. This CDR3 spans 11 amino acids. Per the germline V gene, CDR1 is LGHDT and CDR2 is YNNKEL (reference sequence). The germline V and J ends were trimmed by 3 bases and 5 bases, with 5 bases remaining between them. The chain's CDR3 is CASSQVHEQYF. In DNA, the CDR3 is TGTGCCAGCAGCCAGGTACACGAGCAGTACTTC.